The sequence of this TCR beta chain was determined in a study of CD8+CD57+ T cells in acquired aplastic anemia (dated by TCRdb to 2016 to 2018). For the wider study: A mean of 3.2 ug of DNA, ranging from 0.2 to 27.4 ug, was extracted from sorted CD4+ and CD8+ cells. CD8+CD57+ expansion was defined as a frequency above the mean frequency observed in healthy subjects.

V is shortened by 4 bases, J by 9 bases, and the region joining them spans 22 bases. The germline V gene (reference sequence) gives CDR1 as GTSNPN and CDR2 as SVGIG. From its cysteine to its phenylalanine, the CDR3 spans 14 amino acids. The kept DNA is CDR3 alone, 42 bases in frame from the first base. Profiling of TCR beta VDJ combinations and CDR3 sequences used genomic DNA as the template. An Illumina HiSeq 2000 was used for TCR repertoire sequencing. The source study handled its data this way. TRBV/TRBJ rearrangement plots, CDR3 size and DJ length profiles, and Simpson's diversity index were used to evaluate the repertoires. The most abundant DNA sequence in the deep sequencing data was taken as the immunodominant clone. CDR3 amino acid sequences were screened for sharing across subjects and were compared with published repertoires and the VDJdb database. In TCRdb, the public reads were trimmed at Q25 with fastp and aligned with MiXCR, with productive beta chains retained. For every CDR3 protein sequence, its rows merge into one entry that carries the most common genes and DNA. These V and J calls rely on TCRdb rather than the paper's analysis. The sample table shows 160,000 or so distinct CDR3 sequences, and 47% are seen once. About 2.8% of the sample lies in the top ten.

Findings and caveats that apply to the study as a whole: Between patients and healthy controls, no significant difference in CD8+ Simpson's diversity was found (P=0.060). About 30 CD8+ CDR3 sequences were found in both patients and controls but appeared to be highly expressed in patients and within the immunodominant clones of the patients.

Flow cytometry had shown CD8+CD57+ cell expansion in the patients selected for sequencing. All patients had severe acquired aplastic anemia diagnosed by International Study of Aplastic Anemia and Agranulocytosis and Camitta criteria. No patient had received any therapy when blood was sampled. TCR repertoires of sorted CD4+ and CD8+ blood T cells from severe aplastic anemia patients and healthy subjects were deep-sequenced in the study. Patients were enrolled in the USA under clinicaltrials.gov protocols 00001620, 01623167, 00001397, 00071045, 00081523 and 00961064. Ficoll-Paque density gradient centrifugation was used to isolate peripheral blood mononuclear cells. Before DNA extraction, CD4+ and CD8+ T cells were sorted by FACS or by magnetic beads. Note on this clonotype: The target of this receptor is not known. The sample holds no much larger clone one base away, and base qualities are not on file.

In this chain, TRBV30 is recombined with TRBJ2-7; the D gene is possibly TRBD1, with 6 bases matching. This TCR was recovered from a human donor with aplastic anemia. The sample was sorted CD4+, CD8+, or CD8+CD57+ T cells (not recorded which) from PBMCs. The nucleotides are TGTGCCTGGAAACCGGGGACATCACGTACGAGGCAGTACTTC. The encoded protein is CAWKPGTSRTRQYF.